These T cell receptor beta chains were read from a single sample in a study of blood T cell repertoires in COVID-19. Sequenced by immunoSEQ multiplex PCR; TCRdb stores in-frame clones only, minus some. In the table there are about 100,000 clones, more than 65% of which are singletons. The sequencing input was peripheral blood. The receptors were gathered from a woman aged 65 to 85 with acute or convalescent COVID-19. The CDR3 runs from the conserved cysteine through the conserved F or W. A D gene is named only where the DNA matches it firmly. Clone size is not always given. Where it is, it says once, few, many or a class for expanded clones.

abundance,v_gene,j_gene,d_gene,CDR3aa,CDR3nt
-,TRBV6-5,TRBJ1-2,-,CASSYSQSISYGYTF,TGTGCCAGCAGTTACTCACAGTCTATTAGCTATGGCTACACCTTC
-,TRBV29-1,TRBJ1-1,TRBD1,CSGLDRGNTEAFF,TGCAGCGGCCTCGACAGGGGGAACACTGAAGCTTTCTTT
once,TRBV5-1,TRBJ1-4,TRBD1,CASSLLGTGANEKLFF,TGCGCCAGCAGCTTACTAGGGACAGGGGCGAATGAAAAACTGTTTTTT
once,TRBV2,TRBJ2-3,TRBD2,CASSGQSGVSTDTQYF,TGTGCCAGCAGTGGTCAGAGCGGGGTTAGCACAGATACGCAGTATTTT
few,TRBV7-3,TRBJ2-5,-,CASSLTSLETQYF,TGTGCCAGCAGCTTAACGTCCTTAGAGACCCAGTACTTC
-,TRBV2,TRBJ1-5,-,CASKAGFSENQPQHF,TGTGCCAGCAAGGCAGGATTTTCCGAGAATCAGCCCCAGCATTTT
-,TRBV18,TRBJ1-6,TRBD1,CASSPRQGDNSPLHF,TGTGCCAGCTCACCACGACAGGGGGATAATTCACCCCTCCACTTT
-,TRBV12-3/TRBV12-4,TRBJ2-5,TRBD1,CASSDRGGETQYF,TGTGCCAGCAGCGACAGGGGTGGTGAGACCCAGTACTTC
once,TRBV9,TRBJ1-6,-,CASSVQGNNSPLHF,TGTGCCAGCAGCGTACAGGGTAACAATTCACCCCTCCACTTT
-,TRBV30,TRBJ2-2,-,CAWSVQGIGELFF,TGTGCCTGGAGTGTACAGGGAATCGGGGAGCTGTTTTTT
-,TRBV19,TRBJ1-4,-,CASSTIGERNEKLFF,TGTGCCAGTAGTACGATAGGGGAAAGGAATGAAAAACTGTTTTTT
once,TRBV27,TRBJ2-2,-,CASKLQGPLSGTGELFF,TGTGCCAGCAAACTACAGGGACCCCTATCGGGCACCGGGGAGCTGTTTTTT
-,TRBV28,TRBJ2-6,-,CASSPYSGFDPGGNVLTF,TGTGCCAGCAGCCCGTATTCCGGATTCGACCCCGGAGGCAACGTCCTGACTTTC
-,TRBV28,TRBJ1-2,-,CASRFSGNYGYTF,TGTGCCAGCAGATTCTCCGGGAACTATGGCTACACCTTC
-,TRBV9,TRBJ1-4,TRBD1,CASSVGQDEKLFF,TGTGCCAGCAGCGTGGGACAGGATGAAAAACTGTTTTTT
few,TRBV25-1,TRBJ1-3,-,CASSEDGPSNTIYF,TGTGCCAGCAGTGAAGATGGGCCGTCAAACACCATATATTTT
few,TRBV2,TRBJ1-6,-,CASRQERVSYNSPLHF,TGTGCCAGTCGTCAGGAAAGAGTTTCCTATAATTCACCCCTCCACTTT
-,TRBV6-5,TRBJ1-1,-,CASSPQGLGTEAFF,TGTGCCAGCAGTCCTCAGGGACTCGGCACTGAAGCTTTCTTT
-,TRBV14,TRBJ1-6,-,CASSQDFTSWASPLHF,TGTGCCAGCAGCCAAGATTTTACGAGTTGGGCTTCACCCCTCCACTTT
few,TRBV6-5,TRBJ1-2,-,CASRMVDGYTF,TGTGCCAGCAGAATGGTAGATGGCTACACCTTC
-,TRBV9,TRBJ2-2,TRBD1,CASSPGQGSNTGELFF,TGTGCCAGCAGCCCCGGACAGGGCTCGAACACCGGGGAGCTGTTTTTT
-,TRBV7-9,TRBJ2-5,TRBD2,CASSLISGGRQETQYF,TGTGCCAGCAGCTTAATATCGGGGGGGAGGCAAGAGACCCAGTACTTC
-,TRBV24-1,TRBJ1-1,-,CATLRFGADTEAFF,TGTGCCACCCTTAGATTTGGGGCGGACACTGAAGCTTTCTTT
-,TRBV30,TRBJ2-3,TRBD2,CAWRLAGVKDTQYF,TGTGCCTGGAGACTAGCGGGGGTTAAAGATACGCAGTATTTT
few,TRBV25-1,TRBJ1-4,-,CASSDSGTANEKLFF,TGTGCCAGCAGTGATTCGGGGACTGCAAATGAAAAACTGTTTTTT
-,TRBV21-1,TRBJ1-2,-,CATYQGNYGYTF,TGTGCCACCTATCAGGGTAACTATGGCTACACCTTC
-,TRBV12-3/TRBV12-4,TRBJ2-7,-,CASTPQASYEQYF,TGTGCCAGCACACCACAGGCCTCCTACGAGCAGTACTTC
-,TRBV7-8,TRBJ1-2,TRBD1,CASRRTGQGTYGYTF,TGTGCCAGCAGGAGAACGGGACAGGGGACCTATGGCTACACCTTC
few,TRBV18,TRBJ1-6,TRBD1,CASSLGGQGSSPLHF,TGTGCCAGCTCACTAGGTGGACAGGGGAGTTCACCCCTCCACTTT
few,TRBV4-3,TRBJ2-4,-,CASSQRLGESIQYF,TGCGCCAGCAGCCAGCGGCTCGGGGAAAGCATTCAGTACTTC
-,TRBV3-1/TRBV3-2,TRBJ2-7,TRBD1,CASSQGPGQVSFYEQYF,TGTGCCAGCAGCCAGGGACCGGGACAGGTATCCTTCTACGAGCAGTACTTC
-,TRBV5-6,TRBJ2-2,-,CASSLTGYLTNTGELFF,TGTGCCAGCAGCTTGACAGGGTACCTAACCAACACCGGGGAGCTGTTTTTT
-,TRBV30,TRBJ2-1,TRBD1,CAFSTGTGSYNEQFF,TGTGCCTTCTCCACCGGGACAGGGTCCTACAATGAGCAGTTCTTC
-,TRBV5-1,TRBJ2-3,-,CASSLGGVEDTQYF,TGCGCCAGCAGCTTGGGCGGGGTAGAAGATACGCAGTATTTT
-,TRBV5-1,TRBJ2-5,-,CASSTGTRLMVGQETQYF,TGCGCCAGCAGCACCGGGACAAGACTTATGGTCGGCCAAGAGACCCAGTACTTC
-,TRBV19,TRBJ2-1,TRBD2,CASSVTSGGYEQFF,TGTGCCAGTAGTGTGACTAGCGGGGGCTATGAGCAGTTCTTC
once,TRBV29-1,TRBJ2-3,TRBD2,CSVASGGTDTQYF,TGCAGCGTTGCTAGCGGGGGGACAGATACGCAGTATTTT
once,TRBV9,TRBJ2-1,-,CASSGGDGGGDEQFF,TGTGCCAGCAGCGGGGGGGATGGAGGAGGCGATGAGCAGTTCTTC
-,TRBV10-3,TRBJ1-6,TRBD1,CAIRPDRGANSPLHF,TGTGCCATCCGACCCGACAGGGGGGCGAATTCACCCCTCCACTTT
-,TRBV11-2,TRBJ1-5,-,CASSPNPGSNQPQHF,TGTGCCAGCAGCCCAAACCCGGGGAGCAATCAGCCCCAGCATTTT